These 21 T cell receptor beta chains share one sample of origin, sequenced in a study of cytomegalovirus exposure and HLA in healthy donors. The PCR made use of 60 Vbeta and 13 Jbeta primers. The assay was immunoSEQ multiplex PCR, and TCRdb's table has in-frame clones only and misses some. The sample shows about 110,000 clones, approximately 80% of them seen only once. The sample comprised PBMCs. Source of these receptors: a woman in her twenties or thirties in good health and CMV-seronegative.

This rearrangement joins TRBV30 to TRBJ2-5; possibly TRBD2 for D (7 bases). V was trimmed by 2 bases and J by 2 bases, leaving 12 bases between them. The length of the CDR3 is 14 residues. Germline CDR1 GTSNPN, CDR2 SVGIG (reference sequence). The CDR3 coding sequence is TGTGCCTGGAGTATGGGAGGGGGACAAGAGACCCAGTACTTC. Translation gives CAWSMGGGQETQYF.

The rearrangement links TRBV29-1 to TRBJ2-5, with 8 positions matching TRBD1. V gave up 7 bases and J gave up 9 bases; unmatched junction bases: 10. Germline lookup yields CDR1 SQVTM and CDR2 ANQGSEA. This CDR3 spans 12 amino acids. In DNA form, the CDR3 reads TGCAGCGGTATGGGGCAGGGGGCGTCCCAGTACTTC. This encodes CSGMGQGASQYF. The complete variable domain, with remaining parts taken from reference TRBV29-1 and TRBJ2-5, reads SAVISQKPSRDICQRGTSLTIQCQVDSQVTMMFWYRQQPGQSLTLIATANQGSEATYESGFVIDKFPISRPNLTFSTLTVSNMSPEDSSIYLCSGMGQGASQYFGPGTRLLVL.

The rearrangement links TRBV28 to TRBJ1-2, with D uncertain. The CDR3 has 13 residues. V was clipped by 5 bases and J by 2 bases, with 9 bases between them. The germline V gene has CDR1 MDHEN and CDR2 SYDVKM. CDR3 amino acids: CASSASKNYGYTF. In DNA form, the CDR3 reads TGTGCCAGCAGTGCGAGTAAGAACTATGGCTACACCTTC.

This clone has a single count. The rearrangement links TRBV6-6 to TRBJ2-7, with 10 bases matching TRBD1. The CDR3 loop spans 13 amino acids. Germline V gives CDR1 MNHNY, CDR2 SVGAGI (reference sequence). V dropped 4 bases and J dropped 7; count of bases not matched to a gene: 4. The CDR3 region has the DNA TGTGCCAGCAGTTGGGGGACAGGGGAAGAGCAGTACTTC. It codes for CASSWGTGEEQYF.

The chain carries TRBV5-1 and TRBJ1-4, with 9 bases lining up with TRBD1. The germline V gene has CDR1 SGHRS and CDR2 YFSETQ. With 4 bases clipped from V and 5 bases from J, the junction kept 9 bases outside the gene matches. The CDR3 consists of 16 residues. In DNA form, the CDR3 reads TGCGCCAGCAGCCCATCCGGAGGGACAGGGAATGAAAAACTGTTTTTT. Translated: CASSPSGGTGNEKLFF.

The CDR3 spells CASSLVQGIIGEDYGYTF. Written as DNA, the CDR3 is TGCGCCAGCAGCTTGGTTCAGGGGATCATAGGTGAGGACTATGGCTACACCTTC. The chain has TRBV5-1 and TRBJ1-2; a possible D gene is TRBD1 (6 bases). Germline CDR1 is SGHRS and CDR2 is YFSETQ. V dropped 0 bases and J dropped 3 bases, with 21 bases sitting between them. CDR3 length: 18 amino acids.

This rearrangement joins TRBV5-1 to TRBJ1-6; D possibly corresponds to TRBD1 (5 bases). V dropped 2 bases and J dropped 8 bases, with 8 bases sitting between them. The CDR3 is made up of 13 amino acids. Germline lookup yields CDR1 SGHRS and CDR2 YFSETQ. The CDR3 DNA sequence: TGCGCCAGCAGCTTCAGGGATGATTCACCCCTCCACTTT. Amino acids: CASSFRDDSPLHF.

This clone was seen a handful of times. This chain connects TRBV6-1 to TRBJ2-4; no definite D call. Trimming removed 4 bases from V and 9 bases from J, with 13 bases in between. The CDR3 sequence is 13 residues long. The germline V gene has CDR1 MNHNS and CDR2 SASEGT. CDR3 DNA: TGTGCCAGCAGTGGTCGGAGCGTAAGCATTCAGTACTTC. Translation gives CASSGRSVSIQYF.

In nucleotides, the CDR3 is TGTGCCTGGAGTGTAAACCAATTAGGAGTCCATGGCTACACCTTC. Its translation is CAWSVNQLGVHGYTF. The chain joins TRBV30 to TRBJ1-2; D call uncertain. The V end lost 0 bases, the J end lost 6 bases, and 17 bases lay between the germline ends. CDR1 and CDR2 from the germline V gene are GTSNPN and SVGIG (reference sequence). The CDR3 runs 15 residues.

J is TRBJ1-2 and V is TRBV15, with 7 bases fitting TRBD1. Per the germline V gene, CDR1 is LNHNV and CDR2 is YYDKDF (reference sequence). The CDR3 has 15 amino acids. The junction had 8 bases not matched to a gene; V was cut back by 3 bases and J by 4 bases. CDR3 nucleotides: TGTGCCACCAGCAGGGGGACAGAGACCATCTATGGCTACACCTTC. Translation: CATSRGTETIYGYTF.

The V call is TRBV7-9, the J call TRBJ2-3; D not certain. CDR1 and CDR2 from the germline V gene are SEHNR and FQNEAQ (reference sequence). The V end was cut by 1 base, the J end by 2 bases, with 10 bases between. The CDR3 has 15 residues. Here the CDR3 DNA reads TGTGCCAGCAGCTTAGGTACAGCCAACACAGATACGCAGTATTTT. This codes for CASSLGTANTDTQYF. Together with reference TRBV7-9 and TRBJ2-3, the CDR3 gives the full variable domain: DTGVSQNPRHKITKRGQNVTFRCDPISEHNRLYWYRQTLGQGPEFLTYFQNEAQLEKSRLLSDRFSAERPKGSFSTLEIQRTEQGDSAMYLCASSLGTANTDTQYFGPGTRLTVL.

This clone turned up a few times. The gene calls are TRBV29-1 and TRBJ2-7; perhaps TRBD1 as D (5 bases). The CDR3 covers 12 residues. Germline CDR1 reads SQVTM; CDR2 reads ANQGSEA. V lost 5 bases and J lost 5, with 13 bases in between. The CDR3 sequence: CSVLAQGDEQYF. Here the CDR3 DNA reads TGCAGCGTTCTGGCCCAGGGCGACGAGCAGTACTTC.

The chain links TRBV5-1 to TRBJ2-7; 7 bases fit TRBD1. Per germline, CDR1 SGHRS and CDR2 YFSETQ. Trimming took 7 bases from V and 3 from J; bases not matched to a gene: 10. This CDR3 contains 14 residues. CDR3 bases: TGCGCCAGCCGACCGACAGGGTGGAACTACGAGCAGTACTTC. It encodes CASRPTGWNYEQYF.

This chain links TRBV6-1 with TRBJ1-2; TRBD1 aligns across 7 bases. The CDR3 runs to 15 residues. V dropped 5 bases and J dropped 0; count of bases not matched to a gene: 6. Germline V gene lookup returns CDR1 MNHNS and CDR2 SASEGT. DNA of the CDR3: TGTGCCAGCAGTCGTACAGGGGACCCTAACTATGGCTACACCTTC. Encoded protein: CASSRTGDPNYGYTF.

The count of this clone is one. J is TRBJ1-6 and V is TRBV19; TRBD1 aligns across 7 bases. The CDR3 consists of 15 residues. V shed 5 bases and J 8 bases; nucleotides not matched to a gene: 9. Germline-derived CDR1 and CDR2 are LNHDA and SQIVND (reference sequence). CDR3 sequence reads: CASSDDRDGYSPLHF. CDR3 DNA: TGTGCCAGTAGTGATGACAGGGATGGTTATTCACCCCTCCACTTT.

This chain links TRBV5-1 with TRBJ1-2, with 7 bases that match TRBD1. Germline V gene lookup returns CDR1 SGHRS and CDR2 YFSETQ. The V and J ends lost 2 bases and 8 bases, in that order; junction bases with no gene match: 9. The CDR3 is made up of 14 amino acids. CDR3 coding DNA: TGCGCCAGCAGCTTTGGACAGGTCGAGCGGGGCTACACCTTC. This codes for CASSFGQVERGYTF.

A single count supports this clone. CDR3 amino acids: CASSLGAWSTEAFF. The CDR3 DNA is TGTGCCAGCAGTTTAGGGGCTTGGAGCACTGAAGCTTTCTTT. V and J are TRBV27 and TRBJ1-1; D may be TRBD1 (5 bases). V lost 2 bases and J lost 4, with 11 bases in between. Germline V CDR1 and CDR2: MNHEY, SMNVEV (reference sequence). The CDR3 contains 14 residues.

The V gene is TRBV9, the J gene TRBJ1-2, with no clear D. The V and J ends lost 3 bases and 0 bases respectively, with 9 bases between them. The CDR3 has 14 amino acids. Germline V lookup: CDR1 SGDLS, CDR2 YYNGEE. The CDR3 sequence: CASSDSGANYGYTF. DNA of the CDR3: TGTGCCAGCAGCGATTCGGGTGCTAACTATGGCTACACCTTC.

This chain uses TRBV7-9 with TRBJ1-4, with D unclear. V lost 0 bases and J lost 10, with 6 bases in between. This CDR3 comprises 12 residues. The germline V gene has CDR1 SEHNR and CDR2 FQNEAQ (reference sequence). The chain's CDR3 is CASSLAGRKLFF. For the CDR3, the DNA is TGTGCCAGCAGCTTAGCGGGCCGAAAACTGTTTTTT.

This clone appeared a single time. V and J are TRBV10-3 and TRBJ1-2; 10 bases map to TRBD1. The CDR3 has 14 residues. CDR1 is ENHRY, CDR2 SYGVKD, per germline. With 4 bases clipped from V and 6 bases from J, the junction kept 5 bases outside the gene matches. CDR3 amino acids: CAISGGTGANGYTF. As DNA, the CDR3 is TGTGCCATCAGTGGGGGGACAGGGGCGAATGGCTACACCTTC.

The chain links TRBV30 to TRBJ1-1, with D unclear. Germline CDR1 is GTSNPN and CDR2 is SVGIG (reference sequence). Trimming removed 1 base at V and 1 base at J, with 7 bases between. The CDR3 length is 13 residues. Here the CDR3 reads CAWSAAENTEAFF. CDR3 nucleotide sequence: TGTGCCTGGAGTGCGGCGGAGAACACTGAAGCTTTCTTT. Full variable domain (remainder filled in from reference TRBV30 and TRBJ1-1): SQTIHQWPATLVQPVGSPLSLECTVEGTSNPNLYWYRQAAGRGLQLLFYSVGIGQISSEVPQNLSASRPQDRQFILSSKKLLLSDSGFYLCAWSAAENTEAFFGQGTRLTVV.